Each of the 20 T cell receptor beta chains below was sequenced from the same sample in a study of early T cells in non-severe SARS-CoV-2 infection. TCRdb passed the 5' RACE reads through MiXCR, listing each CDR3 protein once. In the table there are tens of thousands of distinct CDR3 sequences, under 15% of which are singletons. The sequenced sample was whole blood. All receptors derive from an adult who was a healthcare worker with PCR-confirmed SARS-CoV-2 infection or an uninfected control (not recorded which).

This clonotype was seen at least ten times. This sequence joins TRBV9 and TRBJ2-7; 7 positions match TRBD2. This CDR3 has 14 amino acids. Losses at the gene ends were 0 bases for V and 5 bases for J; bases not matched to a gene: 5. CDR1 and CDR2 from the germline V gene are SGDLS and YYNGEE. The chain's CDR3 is CASSVGLAADEQYF. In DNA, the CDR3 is TGTGCCAGCAGCGTAGGTCTAGCGGCGGACGAGCAGTACTTC. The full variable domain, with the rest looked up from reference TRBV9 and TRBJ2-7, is DSGVTQTPKHLITATGQRVTLRCSPRSGDLSVYWYQQSLDQGLQFLIQYYNGEERAKGNILERFSAQQFPDLHSELNLSSLELGDSALYFCASSVGLAADEQYFGPGTRLTVT.

The CDR3 DNA reads TGTGCCAGCACCCTTTCAGGGTACGGGGAGCTGTTTTTT. Amino acid sequence: CASTLSGYGELFF. The rearrangement joins TRBV7-2 to TRBJ2-2; D perhaps matches TRBD1 (5 bases). The ends were cut back, 7 bases at V and 7 bases at J, with 13 bases in the middle. Germline V CDR1 and CDR2: SGHTA, FQGNSA. The CDR3 is made up of 13 amino acids.

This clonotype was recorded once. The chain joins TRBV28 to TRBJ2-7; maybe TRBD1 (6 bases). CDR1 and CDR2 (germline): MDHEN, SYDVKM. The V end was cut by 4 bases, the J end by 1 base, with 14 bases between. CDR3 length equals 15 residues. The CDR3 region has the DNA TGTGCCAGCAGTTACGCAGGGGTAAAATCCTACGAGCAGTACTTC. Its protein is CASSYAGVKSYEQYF.

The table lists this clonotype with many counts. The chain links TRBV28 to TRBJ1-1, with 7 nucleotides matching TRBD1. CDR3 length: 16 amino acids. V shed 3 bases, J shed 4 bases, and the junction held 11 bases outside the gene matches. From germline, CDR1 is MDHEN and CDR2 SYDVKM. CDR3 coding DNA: TGTGCCAGCAGTTTTATTGGTGAGGGGGCGCCCACTGAAGCTTTCTTT. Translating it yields CASSFIGEGAPTEAFF.

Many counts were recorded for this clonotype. In DNA, the CDR3 is TGTGCTAGTGGTTTCCCGCGCGGGGGCGGCTACACCTTC. This encodes CASGFPRGGGYTF. The V and J genes are TRBV12-5 and TRBJ1-2, with D possibly matching TRBD1 (6 bases). CDR1 and CDR2 (germline): LGHNT, FRNRAP. V was clipped by 3 bases and J by 8 bases, with 13 bases between them. The CDR3 has 13 amino acids.

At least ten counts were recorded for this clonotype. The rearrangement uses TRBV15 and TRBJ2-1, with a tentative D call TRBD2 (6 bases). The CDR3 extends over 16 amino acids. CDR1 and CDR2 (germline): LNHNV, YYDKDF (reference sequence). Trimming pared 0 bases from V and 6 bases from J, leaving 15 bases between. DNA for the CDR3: TGTGCCACCAGCAGAGATAACGGGAGATCCCCCAATGAGCAGTTCTTC. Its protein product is CATSRDNGRSPNEQFF. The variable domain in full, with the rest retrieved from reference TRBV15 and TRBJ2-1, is DAMVIQNPRYQVTQFGKPVTLSCSQTLNHNVMYWYQQKSSQAPKLLFHYYDKDFNNEADTPDNFQSRRPNTSFCFLDIRSPGLGDTAMYLCATSRDNGRSPNEQFFGPGTRLTVL.

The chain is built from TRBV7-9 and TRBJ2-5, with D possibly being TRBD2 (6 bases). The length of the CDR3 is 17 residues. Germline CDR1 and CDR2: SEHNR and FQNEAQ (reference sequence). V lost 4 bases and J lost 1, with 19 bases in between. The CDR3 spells CASSSPFDLAIQETQYF. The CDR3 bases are TGTGCCAGCAGCTCCCCCTTTGATCTAGCGATCCAAGAGACCCAGTACTTC.

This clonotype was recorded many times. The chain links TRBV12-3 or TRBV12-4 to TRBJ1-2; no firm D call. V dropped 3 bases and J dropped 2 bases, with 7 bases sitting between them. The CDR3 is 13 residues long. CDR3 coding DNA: TGTGCCAGCAGTTTTGGAAGGAACTATGGCTACACCTTC. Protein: CASSFGRNYGYTF.

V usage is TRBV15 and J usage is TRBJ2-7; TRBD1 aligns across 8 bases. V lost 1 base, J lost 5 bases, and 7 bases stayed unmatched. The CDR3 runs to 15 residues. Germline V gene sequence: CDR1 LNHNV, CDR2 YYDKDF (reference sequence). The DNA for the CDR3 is TGTGCCACCAGCAGAGGTCAGGGGGCTCGAAACGAGCAGTACTTC. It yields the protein CATSRGQGARNEQYF.

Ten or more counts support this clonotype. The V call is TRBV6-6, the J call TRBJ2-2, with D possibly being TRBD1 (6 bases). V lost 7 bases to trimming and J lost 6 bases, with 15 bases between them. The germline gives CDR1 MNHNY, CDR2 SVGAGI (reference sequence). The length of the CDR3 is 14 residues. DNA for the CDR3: TGTGCCAGCAACCCTCTTGGGGGCCCCGGGGAGCTGTTTTTT. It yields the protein CASNPLGGPGELFF.

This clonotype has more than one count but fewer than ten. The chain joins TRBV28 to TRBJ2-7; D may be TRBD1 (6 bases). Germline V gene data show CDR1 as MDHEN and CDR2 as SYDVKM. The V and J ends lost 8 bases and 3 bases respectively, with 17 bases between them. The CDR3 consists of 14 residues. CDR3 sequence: CASEGVLNLYEQYF. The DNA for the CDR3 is TGTGCCAGCGAGGGGGTTCTCAACCTCTACGAGCAGTACTTC.

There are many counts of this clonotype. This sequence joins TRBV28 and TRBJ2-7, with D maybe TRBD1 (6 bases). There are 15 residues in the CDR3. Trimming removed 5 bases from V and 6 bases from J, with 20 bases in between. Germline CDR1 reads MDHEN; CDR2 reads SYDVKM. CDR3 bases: TGTGCCAGCAGTATTCCCGGGCAGGGGATGAGCGAGCAGTACTTC. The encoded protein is CASSIPGQGMSEQYF.

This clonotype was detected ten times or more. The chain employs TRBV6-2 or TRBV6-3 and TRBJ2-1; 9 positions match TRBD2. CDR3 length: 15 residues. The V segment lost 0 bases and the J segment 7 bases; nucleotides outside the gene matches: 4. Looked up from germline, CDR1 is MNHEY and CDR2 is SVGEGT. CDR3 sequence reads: CASSYSPSGTNEQFF. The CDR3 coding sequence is TGTGCCAGCAGTTACTCGCCTAGCGGGACAAATGAGCAGTTCTTC.

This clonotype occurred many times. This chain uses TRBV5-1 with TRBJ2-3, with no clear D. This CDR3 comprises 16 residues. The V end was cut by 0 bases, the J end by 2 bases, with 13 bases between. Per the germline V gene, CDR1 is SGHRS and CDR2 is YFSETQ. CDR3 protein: CASSLDSPRPTDTQYF. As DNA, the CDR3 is TGCGCCAGCAGCTTGGATTCGCCAAGGCCCACAGATACGCAGTATTTT.

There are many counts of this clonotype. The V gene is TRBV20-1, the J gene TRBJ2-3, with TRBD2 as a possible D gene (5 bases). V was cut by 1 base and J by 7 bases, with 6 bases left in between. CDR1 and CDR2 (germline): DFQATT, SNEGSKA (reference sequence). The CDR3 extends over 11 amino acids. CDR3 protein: CSARVGNTQYF. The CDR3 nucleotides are TGCAGTGCTAGAGTCGGGAATACGCAGTATTTT.

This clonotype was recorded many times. The chain's CDR3 is CASSKTSLLSEQFF. In nucleotides, the CDR3 is TGTGCCAGCAGTAAGACGTCCCTCCTAAGTGAGCAGTTCTTC. The chain carries TRBV6-2 or TRBV6-3 and TRBJ2-1; D gene ambiguous. V gave up 5 bases and J gave up 9 bases, with 17 bases separating them. There are 14 residues in the CDR3. Germline V CDR1 and CDR2: MNHEY, SVGEGT.

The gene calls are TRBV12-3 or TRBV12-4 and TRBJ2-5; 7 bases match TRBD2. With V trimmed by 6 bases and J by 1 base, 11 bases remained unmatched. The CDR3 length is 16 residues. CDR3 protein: CASSWKPGLPQETQYF. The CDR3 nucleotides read TGTGCCAGCAGCTGGAAGCCGGGACTACCCCAAGAGACCCAGTACTTC.

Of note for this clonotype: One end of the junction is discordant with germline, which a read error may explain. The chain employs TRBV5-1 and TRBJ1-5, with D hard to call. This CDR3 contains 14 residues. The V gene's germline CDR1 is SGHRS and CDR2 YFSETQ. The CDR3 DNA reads TGCGCCAGCAGCTTGGACAGTAGTTACCGACCCCAGCGTTTC. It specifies CASSLDSSYRPQRF. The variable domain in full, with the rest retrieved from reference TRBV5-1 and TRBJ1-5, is KAGVTQTPRYLIKTRGQQVTLSCSPISGHRSVSWYQQTPGQGLQFLFEYFSETQRNKGNFPGRFSGRQFSNSRSEMNVSTLELGDSALYLCASSLDSSYRPQRFGDGTRLSIL.

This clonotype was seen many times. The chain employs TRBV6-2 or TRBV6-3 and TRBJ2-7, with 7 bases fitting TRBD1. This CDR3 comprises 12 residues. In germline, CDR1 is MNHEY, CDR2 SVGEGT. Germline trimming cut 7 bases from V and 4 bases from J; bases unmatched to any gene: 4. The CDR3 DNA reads TGTGCCAGCACCGGGACAGTATACGAGCAGTACTTC. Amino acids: CASTGTVYEQYF.

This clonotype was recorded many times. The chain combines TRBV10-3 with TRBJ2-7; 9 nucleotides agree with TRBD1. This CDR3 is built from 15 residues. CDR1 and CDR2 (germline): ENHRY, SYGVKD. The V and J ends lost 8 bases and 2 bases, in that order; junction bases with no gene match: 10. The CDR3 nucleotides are TGTGCCATCGGCCAGGACAGGGGCAAAACCTACGAGCAGTACTTC. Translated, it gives CAIGQDRGKTYEQYF.